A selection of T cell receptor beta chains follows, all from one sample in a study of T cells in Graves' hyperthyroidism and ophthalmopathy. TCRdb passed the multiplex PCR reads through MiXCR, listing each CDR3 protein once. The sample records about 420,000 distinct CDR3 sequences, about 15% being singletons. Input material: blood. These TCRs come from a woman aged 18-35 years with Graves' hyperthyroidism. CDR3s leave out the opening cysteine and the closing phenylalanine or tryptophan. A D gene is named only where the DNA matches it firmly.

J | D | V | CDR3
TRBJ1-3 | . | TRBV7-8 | ASSDRGPGLNRNTIY
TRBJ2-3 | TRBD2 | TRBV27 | ASSYAAGGHPTTDTQY
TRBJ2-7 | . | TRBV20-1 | SARLYEQY
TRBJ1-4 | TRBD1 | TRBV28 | ASQAHPGQINEKLF
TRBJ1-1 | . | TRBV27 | ASSLGLRAEAF
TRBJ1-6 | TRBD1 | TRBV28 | ATRDRVNNSPLH
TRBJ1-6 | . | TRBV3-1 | ASSPREGVNSPLH
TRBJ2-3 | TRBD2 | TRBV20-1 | SARMTRSSRGGALDTQY
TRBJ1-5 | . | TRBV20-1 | SVRGGSDQPQH
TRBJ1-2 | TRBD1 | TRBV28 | ASSSGGEIYGYT
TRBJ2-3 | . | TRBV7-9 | ASTLSQDTQY
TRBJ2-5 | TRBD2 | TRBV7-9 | ASSQFTSGETQY
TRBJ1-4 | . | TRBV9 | ASSVSGQAGEKLF
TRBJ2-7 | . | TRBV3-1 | ASSQGATGEQY
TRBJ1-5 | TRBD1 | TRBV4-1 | ASSRIPGQISNQPQH
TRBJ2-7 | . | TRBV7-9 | ASSLLLEQY
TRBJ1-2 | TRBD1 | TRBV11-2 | ASSFTPGQGTNIHLYGYT
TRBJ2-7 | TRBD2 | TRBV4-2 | ASSQEVAGGPSYEQY
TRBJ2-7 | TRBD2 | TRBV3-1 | ASSQGGGSYEQY